The rows below give T cell receptor beta chains drawn from one sample of a study of blood T cell repertoires in COVID-19. Repertoires were generated with immunoSEQ multiplex PCR, while TCRdb's copy carries only in-frame clones and drops some. This repertoire shows 50,000 to 55,000 clones, 80% to 90% found once; its top ten account for under 5%. Input material: peripheral blood. These receptors were obtained from a man aged 60-69 years with active COVID-19. The CDR3 runs from the conserved cysteine through the conserved F or W.

v_gene	j_gene	CDR3aa
TRBV2	TRBJ2-3	CASRPGLAVPSTDTQYF
TRBV5-6	TRBJ2-7	CASSLAQGGNEQYF
TRBV6-1	TRBJ1-6	CASSEAPRNSPLHF
TRBV12-3/TRBV12-4	TRBJ1-1	CASSALPGEAFF
TRBV28	TRBJ1-5	CASSLGGNYHQPQHF
TRBV4-2	TRBJ2-7	CASSQLSGTIIDEQYF
TRBV6-5	TRBJ2-1	CASSLGGDYNEQFF
TRBV7-2	TRBJ2-7	CASSAGGRRHEQYF
TRBV5-1	TRBJ2-7	CASRRTSRTYEQYF
TRBV30	TRBJ1-2	CAWSRQFGDYGYTF
TRBV2	TRBJ2-7	CASSEALAGAEQYF
TRBV7-8	TRBJ1-5	CASSGTGRQPQHF
TRBV12-3/TRBV12-4	TRBJ1-1	CASSLGEGAEAFF
TRBV21-1	TRBJ2-2	CASSKGTSGSFGELFF
TRBV27	TRBJ2-7	CASSWDSRYEQYF
TRBV9	TRBJ1-3	CASSVRDTPGNTIYF
TRBV6-5	TRBJ2-7	CASSTLQGALSEQYF
TRBV7-9	TRBJ2-1	CASSYRLGANEQFF
TRBV7-2	TRBJ2-1	CASSFGLADNEQFF
TRBV7-9	TRBJ1-1	CASSFGTGSTEAFF
TRBV29-1	TRBJ1-1	CSAKKGQIGPQTEAFF
TRBV28	TRBJ1-2	CASSLRRGNYGYTF
TRBV2	TRBJ2-3	CASNSGRPPTDTQYF
TRBV5-4	TRBJ2-5	CASSLGLARRAQYF
TRBV24-1	TRBJ2-5	CATSAPDRGAGTQYF
TRBV18	TRBJ1-2	CASSPKRFYGYTF
TRBV5-5	TRBJ1-1	CASSLGHLNTEAFF
TRBV27	TRBJ1-1	CASSLYGTSVPEAFF
TRBV24-1	TRBJ2-1	CATSDPSSYEQFF
TRBV4-3	TRBJ2-5	CASSSEPRRGLLEAGAETQYF
TRBV4-2	TRBJ2-2	CASSPRSWTGVSGRELFF